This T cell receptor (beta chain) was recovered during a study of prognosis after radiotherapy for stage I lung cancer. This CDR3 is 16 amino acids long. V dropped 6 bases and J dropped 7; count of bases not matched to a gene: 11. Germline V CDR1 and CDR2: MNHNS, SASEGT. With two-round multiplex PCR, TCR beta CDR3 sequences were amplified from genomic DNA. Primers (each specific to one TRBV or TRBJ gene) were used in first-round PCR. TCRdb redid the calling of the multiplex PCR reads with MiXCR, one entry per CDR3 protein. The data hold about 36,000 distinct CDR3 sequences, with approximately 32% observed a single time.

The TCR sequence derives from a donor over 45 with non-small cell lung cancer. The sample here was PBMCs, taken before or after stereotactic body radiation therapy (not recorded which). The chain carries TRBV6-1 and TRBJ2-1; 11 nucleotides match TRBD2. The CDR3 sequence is CASRRNSGGELNEQFF. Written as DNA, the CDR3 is TGTGCCAGCAGGCGTAATAGCGGGGGGGAGCTGAATGAGCAGTTCTTC.